The clone carrying this T cell receptor beta chain was detected only a few times. What it binds is unknown. V lost 6 bases to trimming and J lost 2 bases; unmatched junction nucleotides: 2. Looked up from germline, CDR1 is SQVTM and CDR2 is ANQGSEA. This CDR3 is built from 13 residues. The data stem from a study of T cells in localized non-small cell lung cancer. Method: immunoSEQ multiplex PCR; TCRdb's copy keeps in-frame clones and lacks some. The table has around 950 clones, around 31% seen once. General study results and limits: Uninvolved adjacent lung had higher T cell clonality than tumor and all other tissues.

The TCR originated in a female donor aged 60 or older with stage I lung adenocarcinoma. Sequencing used normal lung tissue next to the tumor, obtained before any cancer treatment. The chain combines TRBV29-1 with TRBJ1-1, with 11 bases that match TRBD1. In nucleotides, the CDR3 is TGCAGCGTGGACAGGGGGCTTAACACTGAAGCTTTCTTT. This translates into CSVDRGLNTEAFF.